What follows are 11 T cell receptor beta chains derived from one specimen sequenced in a study of early T cells in non-severe SARS-CoV-2 infection. TCRdb itself ran the 5' RACE reads through MiXCR, one entry per CDR3 protein. Among about 89,000 distinct CDR3 sequences listed, 14% to 15% were seen once. Sequences were obtained from whole blood. The receptors were sampled from an adult who was a healthcare worker with PCR-confirmed SARS-CoV-2 infection or an uninfected control (not recorded which).

This clonotype has only a few counts. The V and J genes are TRBV29-1 and TRBJ2-1; TRBD2 aligns across 11 bases. The germline CDR1 and CDR2 sequences are SQVTM and ANQGSEA. Trimming removed 4 bases from V and 9 bases from J; junction bases left unmatched: 8. The CDR3 is 14 residues long. This CDR3 is CSVVGSGGVGEQFF. The CDR3 DNA reads as TGCAGCGTTGTGGGTAGCGGGGGGGTCGGTGAGCAGTTCTTC.

This clonotype occurred many times. The chain has TRBV7-2 and TRBJ1-4, with D unresolved. The germline gives CDR1 SGHTA, CDR2 FQGNSA. V was clipped by 5 bases and J by 0 bases, with 4 bases between them. CDR3 length: 13 residues. DNA of the CDR3: TGTGCCAGCAGCCCGTCAACTAATGAAAAACTGTTTTTT. It encodes CASSPSTNEKLFF.

The genes are TRBV4-2 and TRBJ2-3; TRBD2 might be the D (5 bases). The germline gives CDR1 LGHNA, CDR2 YNFKEQ. Trimming left V 0 bases short and J 0 bases short, with 7 bases between. The CDR3 is 15 residues long. The CDR3 protein is CASSQERTSTDTQYF. Written as DNA, the CDR3 is TGTGCCAGCAGCCAAGAGAGGACTAGCACAGATACGCAGTATTTT.

This clonotype occurred many times. V and J are TRBV2 and TRBJ1-6, with D maybe TRBD1 (5 bases). Trimming removed 5 bases at V and 7 bases at J, with 6 bases between. Germline V CDR1 and CDR2: SNHLY, FYNNEI. This CDR3 spans 12 amino acids. The CDR3 loop is CASSRGNSPLHF. CDR3 sequence (DNA): TGTGCCAGCAGTCGGGGGAATTCACCCCTCCACTTT.

This clonotype came up many times. The rearrangement links TRBV29-1 to TRBJ2-1; TRBD2 is a possible D gene (6 bases). Between the trimmed V and J ends, which lost 6 bases and 0 bases, there was a span of 15 bases. Germline CDR1 and CDR2: SQVTM and ANQGSEA. CDR3 length: 15 residues. CDR3 coding DNA: TGCAGCGTGAGGACCCACGGGGGCTCCTACAATGAGCAGTTCTTC. This translates into CSVRTHGGSYNEQFF.

This chain joins TRBV7-8 and TRBJ1-1, with D possibly being TRBD1 (6 bases). The V end was cut by 5 bases, the J end by 0 bases, with 16 bases between. In germline, CDR1 is SGHVS, CDR2 FQNEAQ. The CDR3 consists of 16 residues. The CDR3 region has the DNA TGTGCCAGCAGCCCACGTAGGGGGGGTCTGAACACTGAAGCTTTCTTT. Amino acids: CASSPRRGGLNTEAFF.

The rearrangement links TRBV6-6 to TRBJ2-1; no clear D gene. This CDR3 is 15 amino acids long. The germline gives CDR1 MNHNY, CDR2 SVGAGI (reference sequence). Trimming stripped 6 bases from V and 4 bases from J, with 16 bases between. CDR3 coding DNA: TGTGCCAGCAGCCCCCTGGCACTAAGATACAATGAGCAGTTCTTC. Translation gives CASSPLALRYNEQFF.

Many counts were recorded for this clonotype. The CDR3 spells CAPRRAEGYGYTF. CDR3 coding DNA: TGTGCCCCCCGGAGAGCGGAGGGGTATGGCTACACCTTC. The rearrangement uses TRBV2 and TRBJ1-2, with a tentative D call TRBD1 (5 bases). Germline V lookup: CDR1 SNHLY, CDR2 FYNNEI. Trimming left V 11 bases short and J 5 bases short, with 18 bases between. The CDR3 runs 13 residues.

The rearrangement joins TRBV15 to TRBJ2-5; weak D call: TRBD1 (6 bases). Trimming cost V 1 base and J 3 bases, with 12 bases left between them. Germline V CDR1 and CDR2: LNHNV, YYDKDF (reference sequence). The length of the CDR3 is 15 residues. CDR3 loop: CATSRASAGEETQYF. Here the CDR3 DNA reads TGTGCCACCAGCAGAGCCAGCGCAGGGGAAGAGACCCAGTACTTC.

In this sample, this clonotype turned up a few times. V gene TRBV6-1 combines with J gene TRBJ2-7; D gene uncertain. V was cut by 4 bases and J by 2 bases, with 9 bases left in between. The CDR3 extends over 13 amino acids. CDR1 is MNHNS and CDR2 is SASEGT in the germline V gene. The CDR3 DNA reads TGTGCCAGCAGTGGTTACCCCGCCTACGAGCAGTACGTC. Amino acid sequence: CASSGYPAYEQYV.

This clonotype has a handful of counts. The chain recombines TRBV6-6 with TRBJ1-4; TRBD1 agrees at 7 bases. The CDR3 is made up of 15 amino acids. With 6 bases clipped from V and 3 bases from J, the junction kept 7 bases outside the gene matches. CDR1 is MNHNY and CDR2 is SVGAGI in the germline V gene (reference sequence). CDR3: CASRRRQGPNEKLFF. In DNA, the CDR3 is TGTGCCAGCAGGCGAAGACAGGGTCCTAATGAAAAACTGTTTTTT.